The rows below give T cell receptor beta chains drawn from one sample of a study of cytomegalovirus exposure and HLA in healthy donors. Here immunoSEQ multiplex PCR was the method, and the copy in TCRdb shows in-frame clones only, minus some. The repertoire holds 220,000 or so clones, approximately 68% seen once, with roughly 1.9% in the top ten. The sample was PBMCs. These receptors all come from a woman aged 25 to 39 in good health and CMV-seronegative. Each CDR3 is given with its conserved first and last residue.

J: TRBJ2-7; V: TRBV7-2; CDR3: CASSFPRYEQYF
J: TRBJ2-5; V: TRBV18; CDR3: CASSNLTSRQETQYF
J: TRBJ2-2; V: TRBV13; CDR3: CASSPPRVAGEFGGELFF
J: TRBJ1-4; V: TRBV7-3; CDR3: CASSSSLSTNEKLFF
J: TRBJ2-4; V: TRBV4-1; CDR3: CASSKGQENIQYF
J: TRBJ1-2; V: TRBV6-5; CDR3: CASTSDRAYYGYTF
J: TRBJ1-4; V: TRBV27; CDR3: CASSPQPHRVLREKLFF
J: TRBJ1-1; V: TRBV4-1; CDR3: CASSQHRDSNTEAFF
J: TRBJ1-2; V: TRBV5-1; CDR3: CASSQQGWDGYTF
J: TRBJ1-1; V: TRBV5-6; CDR3: CASSMRVTGSPTEAFF
J: TRBJ1-4; V: TRBV2; CDR3: CASSDAGLGEKLFF
J: TRBJ2-7; V: TRBV4-2; CDR3: CASSHGREYEQYF
J: TRBJ1-4; V: TRBV14; CDR3: CASSRRQGPNEKLFF
J: TRBJ2-6; V: TRBV5-1; CDR3: CASSSSGTGSSGANVLTF
J: TRBJ1-1; V: TRBV14; CDR3: CASSQFVAAGYTEAFF
J: TRBJ1-2; V: TRBV19; CDR3: CASSIVRTASNYGYTF
J: TRBJ2-1; V: TRBV14; CDR3: CASSHGTNKFF
J: TRBJ1-2; V: TRBV30; CDR3: CAWTRTVLYGYTF
J: TRBJ2-5; V: TRBV21-1; CDR3: CASSRTGDETQYF
J: TRBJ1-2; V: TRBV5-4; CDR3: CASSLVTGGGYTF
J: TRBJ1-3; V: TRBV6-6; CDR3: CASSPASGNTIYF
J: TRBJ1-2; V: TRBV2; CDR3: CASSQDRGDGYTF
J: TRBJ2-5; V: TRBV6-5; CDR3: CASSPQRIGETQYF
J: TRBJ2-5; V: TRBV25-1; CDR3: CASSNSGRETQYF
J: TRBJ1-5; V: TRBV6-1; CDR3: CASSEVRQPQHF
J: TRBJ1-1; V: TRBV11-3; CDR3: CASSLAGTRDTEAFF
J: TRBJ2-1; V: TRBV5-1; CDR3: CASSLMLAGDNGQFF
J: TRBJ2-1; V: TRBV9; CDR3: CASSETGTSFNEQFF
J: TRBJ1-6; V: TRBV11-3; CDR3: CASSSRGGTENSPLHF
J: TRBJ1-2; V: TRBV29-1; CDR3: CSVVTAVDGYTF
J: TRBJ2-2; V: TRBV2; CDR3: CASSERQGNTGELFF
J: TRBJ1-1; V: TRBV30; CDR3: CAWSVYGLLNTEAFF
J: TRBJ2-5; V: TRBV5-1; CDR3: CASSLAGTSEETQYF
J: TRBJ1-6; V: TRBV30; CDR3: CAWRSPDNSPLHF
J: TRBJ2-7; V: TRBV25-1; CDR3: CASSDVRRGDYEQYF
J: TRBJ2-1; V: TRBV4-1; CDR3: CASSQVGGDEQFF
J: TRBJ2-1; V: TRBV7-3; CDR3: CASSLAGGYNEQFF
J: TRBJ1-2; V: TRBV2; CDR3: CASRGSYGYSF
J: TRBJ2-3; V: TRBV5-1; CDR3: CASTSGDTDTQYF
J: TRBJ2-2; V: TRBV5-1; CDR3: CASSSERGGPGELFF
J: TRBJ1-1; V: TRBV5-6; CDR3: CASSLVGQGDTEAFF
J: TRBJ1-4; V: TRBV19; CDR3: CATRYQRDSTNEKLFF
J: TRBJ2-5; V: TRBV5-1; CDR3: CASSWTSGREETQYF
J: TRBJ1-1; V: TRBV5-4; CDR3: CASSADRGVNTEAFF
J: TRBJ1-3; V: TRBV7-9; CDR3: CASSPSRPGNTIYF
J: TRBJ2-5; V: TRBV7-9; CDR3: CASSPGQLKETQYF
J: TRBJ2-1; V: TRBV4-2; CDR3: CASSQEPTGGLYNEQFF
J: TRBJ1-3; V: TRBV18; CDR3: CASSPQGQGLSGNTIYF
J: TRBJ1-4; V: TRBV6-6; CDR3: CASRGDATNEKLFF
J: TRBJ2-7; V: TRBV6-5; CDR3: CASSYSAGGYEQYF
J: TRBJ2-7; V: TRBV5-6; CDR3: CASSLGWTGSGEQYF
J: TRBJ2-6; V: TRBV19; CDR3: CASSIDRWANVLTF
J: TRBJ1-5; V: TRBV10-1; CDR3: CASSGPTAHSNQPQHF
J: TRBJ2-4; V: TRBV7-9; CDR3: CASSLGQEAAKNIQYF